The 28 T cell receptor beta chains below were found in one sample sequenced in a study of shared clonotypes between healthy human individuals. TCRdb's table, derived via immunoSEQ multiplex PCR, lists solely in-frame clones and lacks some. The repertoire includes about 2,500,000 clones, approximately 90% of them detected once, and roughly 0.14% sits in the top ten. The sample taken for sequencing was naive CD4+ T cells sorted from blood. Specified subset: CD45RA+ positively selected. The receptors were sampled from a man between 18 and 35 years old in good health.

The rearrangement links TRBV5-1 to TRBJ1-2; maybe TRBD1 (6 bases). The CDR3 runs 14 residues. CDR1 and CDR2 (germline): SGHRS, YFSETQ. V was pared by 6 bases and J by 4 bases, with 16 bases between. The CDR3: CASISQQGGYGYTF. The DNA of the CDR3 is TGCGCCAGCATTTCTCAACAGGGAGGCTATGGCTACACCTTC. Full variable domain (missing parts from reference TRBV5-1 and TRBJ1-2): KAGVTQTPRYLIKTRGQQVTLSCSPISGHRSVSWYQQTPGQGLQFLFEYFSETQRNKGNFPGRFSGRQFSNSRSEMNVSTLELGDSALYLCASISQQGGYGYTFGSGTRLTVV.

The V and J genes are TRBV12-5 and TRBJ1-2, with TRBD1 as a possible D gene (6 bases). Germline CDR1 reads LGHNT; CDR2 reads FRNRAP. The CDR3 has 14 residues. Trimming took off 1 base at V and 5 bases at J, with 11 bases between the two ends. This chain's CDR3 is CASGLDPGEYGYTF. For the CDR3, the DNA is TGTGCTAGTGGTTTGGATCCAGGGGAATATGGCTACACCTTC.

V and J are TRBV6-9 and TRBJ2-4; D gene uncertain. Germline V gene data show CDR1 as MNHGY and CDR2 as SVAAGI. Trimming took 0 bases from V and 3 from J, leaving 18 bases between them. The CDR3 is made up of 18 amino acids. In nucleotides, the CDR3 is TGTGCCAGCAGTTATTCAGAGGCCAGGACGATGGTCAAAAACATTCAGTACTTC. This gives the protein CASSYSEARTMVKNIQYF.

V usage is TRBV6-5 and J usage is TRBJ1-2; TRBD1 might be the D (6 bases). Germline V CDR1 and CDR2: MNHEY, SVGAGI. The length of the CDR3 is 14 residues. Deletions cut 5 bases from V and 7 bases from J, with 17 bases between. DNA for the CDR3: TGTGCCAGCAGTGTACAGGGAGGCGTGAGTGGCTACACCTTC. This encodes CASSVQGGVSGYTF.

As for this clone: At one end, the junction sequence differs from germline, possibly due to a read error. This chain uses TRBV19 with TRBJ1-1, with D perhaps TRBD1 (6 bases). Germline CDR1 is LNHDA and CDR2 is SQIVND (reference sequence). CDR3 length: 18 residues. In DNA, the CDR3 is TGTGCCAGTAGTATCCCCCAGGGGCCCTCCCTCCTGAACTCTGAAGCTTTCTTT. It codes for CASSIPQGPSLLNSEAFF.

The count of this clone is one. V and J are TRBV2 and TRBJ1-2; D is possibly TRBD1 (5 bases). The V gene lost 3 bases and the J gene lost 7 bases, with 9 bases spanning the gap. The V gene's germline CDR1 is SNHLY and CDR2 FYNNEI. CDR3 size: 12 residues. This chain's CDR3 is CASSERGFGYTF. As DNA, the CDR3 is TGTGCCAGCAGTGAGCGGGGGTTTGGCTACACCTTC.

The V gene is TRBV6-5, the J gene TRBJ1-4; D gene ambiguous. The CDR3 spans 12 residues. Looked up from germline, CDR1 is MNHEY and CDR2 is SVGAGI. With 6 bases removed from V and 6 bases from J, the gap between germline ends came to 8 bases. This CDR3 is CASRATDEKLFF. The CDR3 bases are TGTGCCAGCAGGGCCACAGATGAAAAACTGTTTTTT.

The chain couples TRBV19 to TRBJ1-5; D not certain. Germline CDR1 LNHDA, CDR2 SQIVND (reference sequence). The V gene lost 9 bases and the J gene lost 7 bases, with 19 bases spanning the gap. This CDR3 region has 14 residues. The CDR3 DNA reads TGTGCCAGCCTATCTTTGGGGTTGGGACAGCCCCAGCATTTT. Translating gives CASLSLGLGQPQHF. The full variable domain, with the rest looked up from reference TRBV19 and TRBJ1-5, is DGGITQSPKYLFRKEGQNVTLSCEQNLNHDAMYWYRQDPGQGLRLIYYSQIVNDFQKGDIAEGYSVSREKKESFPLTVTSAQKNPTAFYLCASLSLGLGQPQHFGDGTRLSIL.

V usage is TRBV7-6 and J usage is TRBJ1-2; D may be TRBD1 (5 bases). Germline loops: CDR1 SGHVS, CDR2 FNYEAQ. This CDR3 region has 12 residues. Between the trimmed V and J ends, which lost 5 bases and 4 bases, there was a span of 8 bases. CDR3 sequence reads: CASSRDSYGYTF. The DNA for the CDR3 is TGTGCCAGCAGCCGAGACAGCTATGGCTACACCTTC. Combining the CDR3 with reference TRBV7-6 and TRBJ1-2 gives the whole variable domain GAGVSQSPRYKVTKRGQDVALRCDPISGHVSLYWYRQALGQGPEFLTYFNYEAQQDKSGLPNDRFSAERPEGSISTLTIQRTEQRDSAMYRCASSRDSYGYTFGSGTRLTVV.

The J gene is TRBJ2-1, the V gene TRBV10-2; no reliable D call. Looked up from germline, CDR1 is WSHSY and CDR2 is SAAADI. Trimming shortened V by 3 bases and J by 4 bases, and 13 bases separated the two germline ends. The CDR3 totals 15 residues. The CDR3 DNA reads TGCGCCAGCAGTGATCTTTGGACGGAATACAATGAGCAGTTCTTC. Protein product: CASSDLWTEYNEQFF.

CDR3 coding DNA: TGTGCTAGTGGTTTGGTTCCGGGACAACAGTACTTC. It is translated as CASGLVPGQQYF. The rearrangement uses TRBV12-5 and TRBJ2-5; a possible D gene is TRBD1 (6 bases). Trimming left V 0 bases short and J 11 bases short, with 10 bases between. Germline V gene lookup returns CDR1 LGHNT and CDR2 FRNRAP. CDR3 length equals 12 residues.

A word on this clone: One junction end disagrees with the germline gene, perhaps due to a read error. This chain connects TRBV7-7 to TRBJ2-5; D is undetermined. Germline-derived CDR1 and CDR2 are SSHAT and FNYEAQ (reference sequence). CDR3 length: 13 residues. The CDR3: CASSLNQQETQYF. CDR3 DNA: TGTGCTAGCAGCTTAAACCAACAGGAGACCCAGTACTTC. The whole variable domain, filled in from reference TRBV7-7 and TRBJ2-5, reads GAGVSQSPRYKVTKRGQDVTLRCDPISSHATLYWYQQALGQGPEFLTYFNYEAQPDKSGLPSDRFSAERPEGSISTLTIQRTEQRDSAMYRCASSLNQQETQYFGPGTRLLVL.

The V gene is TRBV30, the J gene TRBJ2-1; 14 nucleotides line up with TRBD2. The germline V gene encodes CDR1 GTSNPN and CDR2 SVGIG (reference sequence). CDR3 size: 19 residues. The V and J ends lost 2 bases and 12 bases, in that order; junction bases with no gene match: 21. This chain's CDR3 is CAWSRLRVTGTSGSYGQFF. The DNA for the CDR3 is TGTGCCTGGAGTAGACTCAGGGTTACCGGGACTAGCGGGAGTTACGGGCAGTTCTTC. The entire variable domain, with the rest obtained from reference TRBV30 and TRBJ2-1, is as follows: SQTIHQWPATLVQPVGSPLSLECTVEGTSNPNLYWYRQAAGRGLQLLFYSVGIGQISSEVPQNLSASRPQDRQFILSSKKLLLSDSGFYLCAWSRLRVTGTSGSYGQFFGPGTRLTVL.

This chain uses TRBV18 with TRBJ2-5; D uncertain. Trimming shortened V by 0 bases and J by 4 bases, and 6 bases separated the two germline ends. The CDR3 totals 13 residues. Germline CDR1 reads KGHSH; CDR2 reads LQKENI. CDR3 protein: CASSPPVAETQYF. The CDR3 region has the DNA TGTGCCAGCTCACCACCGGTGGCAGAGACCCAGTACTTC.

V usage is TRBV5-6 and J usage is TRBJ2-5, with 10 nucleotides matching TRBD1. V gave up 4 bases and J gave up 4 bases; unmatched junction bases: 4. Germline V CDR1 and CDR2: SGHDT, YYEEEE. There are 14 residues in the CDR3. Written as DNA, the CDR3 is TGTGCCAGCAGCCGACAGGGGGCGGGAGAGACCCAGTACTTC. Translating gives CASSRQGAGETQYF.

The V call is TRBV11-2, the J call TRBJ1-5; 8 bases fit TRBD1. This CDR3 has 15 residues. V lost 4 bases to trimming and J lost 3 bases; unmatched junction nucleotides: 5. CDR1 is SGHAT, CDR2 FQNNGV, per germline. The CDR3 DNA is TGTGCCAGCAGCTCCGGGACAGGAAACAATCAGCCCCAGCATTTT. It is translated as CASSSGTGNNQPQHF.

This sequence joins TRBV5-1 and TRBJ2-1; D is undetermined. The CDR3 extends over 15 amino acids. The V gene lost 1 base and the J gene lost 9 bases, with 17 bases spanning the gap. The V gene's germline CDR1 is SGHRS and CDR2 YFSETQ. CDR3 DNA sequence: TGCGCCAGCAGCTTGTATCGGGCCGACGGCGGTGAGCAGTTCTTC. This sequence encodes CASSLYRADGGEQFF.

This clone appeared once. The chain combines TRBV19 with TRBJ2-7; the D is unclear. The CDR3 extends over 13 amino acids. Germline V gene sequence: CDR1 LNHDA, CDR2 SQIVND (reference sequence). The V gene lost 5 bases and the J gene lost 2 bases, with 10 bases spanning the gap. The CDR3 sequence is CASSRLVTYEQYF. DNA for the CDR3: TGTGCCAGTAGTCGGCTGGTTACCTACGAGCAGTACTTC.

On this clone: This CDR3 is also generated by other DNA sequences in the sample. J is TRBJ2-2 and V is TRBV2; D is unresolved. The CDR3 extends over 12 amino acids. The V end lost 5 bases, the J end lost 1 base, and 2 bases lay between the germline ends. Germline values: CDR1 SNHLY, CDR2 FYNNEI. The CDR3 region has the DNA TGTGCCAGCAGTCAGAACACCGGGGAGCTGTTTTTT. Its translation is CASSQNTGELFF.

The V call is TRBV6-5, the J call TRBJ1-6; 7 bases line up with TRBD1. In germline, CDR1 is MNHEY, CDR2 SVGAGI. Losses at the gene ends were 7 bases for V and 8 bases for J; bases not matched to a gene: 11. The CDR3 extends over 15 amino acids. CDR3 amino acids: CASTPRGEVHSPLHF. The CDR3 nucleotides are TGTGCCAGCACCCCCAGGGGGGAGGTCCATTCACCCCTCCACTTT.

The J gene is TRBJ2-3, the V gene TRBV30; D may be TRBD2 (6 bases). The germline V gene has CDR1 GTSNPN and CDR2 SVGIG (reference sequence). The CDR3 extends over 16 amino acids. V was clipped by 5 bases and J by 3 bases, with 21 bases between them. The DNA of the CDR3 is TGTGCCTGGGCTGTGACGTCTAGCGTGCTGACAGATACGCAGTATTTT. This encodes CAWAVTSSVLTDTQYF.

About this clone itself: In the same sample, other DNA sequences code for this CDR3. The chain has TRBV9 and TRBJ2-5; 8 bases map to TRBD1. With 0 bases clipped from V and 2 bases from J, the junction kept 0 bases outside the gene matches. The CDR3 loop spans 14 amino acids. The germline gives CDR1 SGDLS, CDR2 YYNGEE. DNA of the CDR3: TGTGCCAGCAGCGTAGACAGGGGGCAAGAGACCCAGTACTTC. This gives the protein CASSVDRGQETQYF.

This chain joins TRBV7-2 and TRBJ1-1, with 7 nucleotides matching TRBD1. Germline CDR1 SGHTA, CDR2 FQGNSA. There are 18 residues in the CDR3. V dropped 3 bases and J dropped 5; count of bases not matched to a gene: 18. CDR3 sequence: CASSFSDGGGAGGTEAFF. The CDR3 region has the DNA TGTGCCAGCAGCTTCTCCGATGGAGGGGGCGCGGGGGGGACTGAAGCTTTCTTT.

This rearrangement joins TRBV7-3 to TRBJ2-3; perhaps TRBD1 as D (6 bases). The CDR3 length is 14 residues. The ends were cut back, 4 bases at V and 2 bases at J, with 10 bases in the middle. Germline CDR1 and CDR2: SGHTA and FQGTGA. In DNA form, the CDR3 reads TGTGCCAGCAGCTCAACAGGGCCCACAGATACGCAGTATTTT. This codes for CASSSTGPTDTQYF.

The rearrangement joins TRBV19 to TRBJ1-1, with 8 bases aligning to TRBD1. The length of the CDR3 is 14 residues. In germline, CDR1 is LNHDA, CDR2 SQIVND (reference sequence). With 4 bases clipped from V and 4 bases from J, the junction kept 5 bases outside the gene matches. CDR3 nucleotide sequence: TGTGCCAGTAGTACAGTAGACAGGGGCACTGAAGCTTTCTTT. Translating gives CASSTVDRGTEAFF.

The chain links TRBV7-2 to TRBJ2-1; 8 bases agree with TRBD1. V lost 5 bases to trimming and J lost 5 bases; unmatched junction nucleotides: 8. This CDR3 is built from 15 residues. Per germline, CDR1 SGHTA and CDR2 FQGNSA. The DNA for the CDR3 is TGTGCCAGCAGCAGAGGGGGACAGGTTAACAATGAGCAGTTCTTC. Translation gives CASSRGGQVNNEQFF.

This clone was observed a handful of times. V usage is TRBV19 and J usage is TRBJ1-2; 9 bases map to TRBD1. With V trimmed by 5 bases and J by 4 bases, 11 bases remained unmatched. Per germline, CDR1 LNHDA and CDR2 SQIVND (reference sequence). This CDR3 comprises 16 residues. The CDR3 bases are TGTGCCAGTAGTGTCACCCGGGACAGGGCCCCCTATGGCTACACCTTC. Protein: CASSVTRDRAPYGYTF.

This clone was seen once. This chain joins TRBV28 and TRBJ1-4; no clear D gene. The V gene's germline CDR1 is MDHEN and CDR2 SYDVKM. V lost 2 bases and J lost 2, with 12 bases in between. The CDR3 is 16 residues long. The CDR3 reads CASSLGVTTTNEKLFF. DNA of the CDR3: TGTGCCAGCAGTTTAGGGGTGACAACTACTAATGAAAAACTGTTTTTT.